The present entry profiles one T cell receptor beta chain with its context. Its specific antigen is unknown. It has no much larger one-base neighbor in the sample; base qualities were not kept. TCRbeta CDR3 regions were amplified from genomic DNA using the immunoSEQ Assay, a bias-controlled multiplex PCR. From the authors' description of their analysis: The number of nucleated cells in each sample was estimated from the amplification of reference gene primers within the assay. To quantify the absolute abundance of each unique TCRbeta CDR3 rearrangement, sequence reads were collapsed and filtered. For each sample, productive Simpson clonality was calculated by taking the square root of Simpson's diversity index across productive rearrangements. Drawn from immuneACCESS, this table holds only the in-frame rearrangements with V and J called that TCRdb kept. Clones are partly lost; checked studies trace under half to an unresolved V gene and leave the rest unexplained. Clone size and the V and J calls come from that table; the DNA yielded D and trimming. Here the sample has roughly 250,000 clones; around nine tenths occur a single time. Together, the top ten hold roughly 2% of the sample.

Another Seattle source contributed samples from volunteer blood donors who had recovered from COVID-19. Collaborating institutions collected whole blood in K2EDTA tubes following their own protocols. Collaborator samples were shipped for TCRbeta analysis as frozen whole blood, isolated PBMCs, or DNA extracted from either sample type. The source of the sample is a study of blood T cell repertoires in COVID-19 (TCRdb year 2020). Background for the entire study: The collaborator samples originated in the United States, Italy and Spain and spanned the acute and convalescent phases of COVID-19. The material from the prospective study consisted of cDNA or gDNA derived from T cells, B-cell-depleted T cells, or PBMCs. A freely available public database, intended as a resource for researchers studying the immune response to SARS-CoV-2, is where the repertoires were released. The dataset comprised deeply sampled blood TCRbeta repertoires from subjects exposed to, actively infected with, or recovered from COVID-19. A de-identified subject ID, COVID-19 status, age in years and sex were almost always included in the sample metadata. Samples came from the ongoing ImmuneRACE study (first 160 participants) plus 1,254 subjects from 6 global collaborators. Where HLA class I and class II types were available, the types were taken from metadata supplied by the sample provider, not from assay-based typing. On the study overall, not on this receptor specifically: The amount of clinical and demographic metadata varied by source and participant and was provided uncurated.

The germline V gene (reference sequence) supplies CDR1 MNHNY and CDR2 SVGAGI. The CDR3 measures 14 amino acids from cysteine to phenylalanine. The CDR3 DNA has 42 bases and is translated from base 1. Compared with germline, V lacks 5 bases and J lacks 3 bases; bases without a gene match: 6. The rearrangement combines TRBV6-6 with TRBJ2-7; 8 middle bases align to TRBD2. The sequence was obtained from a woman in her thirties or forties who had recovered from COVID-19. Source material: peripheral blood. The CDR3 corresponds to CASSQAGVRYEQYF. The bases read TGTGCCAGCAGTCAAGCGGGGGTCCGCTACGAGCAGTACTTC.